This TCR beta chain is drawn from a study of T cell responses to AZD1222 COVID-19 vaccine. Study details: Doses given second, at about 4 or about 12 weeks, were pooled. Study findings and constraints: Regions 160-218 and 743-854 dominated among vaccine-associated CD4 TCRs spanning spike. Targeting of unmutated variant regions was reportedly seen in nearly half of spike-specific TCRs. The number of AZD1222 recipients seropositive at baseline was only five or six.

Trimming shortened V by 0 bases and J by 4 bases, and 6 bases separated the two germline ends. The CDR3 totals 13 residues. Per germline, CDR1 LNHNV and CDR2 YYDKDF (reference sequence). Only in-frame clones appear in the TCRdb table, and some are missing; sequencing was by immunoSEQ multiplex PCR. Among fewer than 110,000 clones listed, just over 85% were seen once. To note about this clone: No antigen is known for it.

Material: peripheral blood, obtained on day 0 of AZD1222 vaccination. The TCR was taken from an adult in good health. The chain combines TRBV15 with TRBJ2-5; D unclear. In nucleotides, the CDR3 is TGTGCCACCAGCAGAGATAGTGGAGAGACCCAGTACTTC. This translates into CATSRDSGETQYF. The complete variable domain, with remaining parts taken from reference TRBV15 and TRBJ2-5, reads DAMVIQNPRYQVTQFGKPVTLSCSQTLNHNVMYWYQQKSSQAPKLLFHYYDKDFNNEADTPDNFQSRRPNTSFCFLDIRSPGLGDTAMYLCATSRDSGETQYFGPGTRLLVL.